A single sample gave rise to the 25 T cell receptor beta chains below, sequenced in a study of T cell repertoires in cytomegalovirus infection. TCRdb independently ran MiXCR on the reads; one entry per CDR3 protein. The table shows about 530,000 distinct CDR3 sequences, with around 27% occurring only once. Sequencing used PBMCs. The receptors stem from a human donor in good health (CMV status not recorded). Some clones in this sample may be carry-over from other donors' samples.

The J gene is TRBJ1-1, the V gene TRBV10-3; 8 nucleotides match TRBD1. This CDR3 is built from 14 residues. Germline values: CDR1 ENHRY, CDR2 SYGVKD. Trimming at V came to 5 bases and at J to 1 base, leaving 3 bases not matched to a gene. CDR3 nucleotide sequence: TGTGCCATCAGTTACCAGGGGGCGAACACTGAAGCTTTCTTT. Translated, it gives CAISYQGANTEAFF.

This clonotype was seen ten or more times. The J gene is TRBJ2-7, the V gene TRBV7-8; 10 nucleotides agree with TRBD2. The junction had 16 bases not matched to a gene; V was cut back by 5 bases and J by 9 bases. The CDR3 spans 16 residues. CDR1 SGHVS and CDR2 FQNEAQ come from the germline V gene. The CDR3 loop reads CASSPREGAGGGGQYF. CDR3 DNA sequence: TGTGCCAGCAGCCCCCGCGAGGGAGCGGGAGGGGGAGGGCAGTACTTC.

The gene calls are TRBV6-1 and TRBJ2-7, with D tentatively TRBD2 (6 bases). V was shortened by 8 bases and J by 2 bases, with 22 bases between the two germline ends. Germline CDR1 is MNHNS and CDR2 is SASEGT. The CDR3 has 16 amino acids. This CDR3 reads CASGPEEDSGAYEQYV. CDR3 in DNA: TGTGCCAGCGGGCCCGAAGAGGATAGCGGTGCCTACGAGCAGTACGTC.

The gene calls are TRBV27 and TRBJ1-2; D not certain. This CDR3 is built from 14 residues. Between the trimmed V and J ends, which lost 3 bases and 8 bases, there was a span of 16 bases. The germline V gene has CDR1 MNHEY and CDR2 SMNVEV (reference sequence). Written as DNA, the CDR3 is TGTGCCAGCAGTTTGGAGGCCTCCCTTTCAGGCTACACCTTC. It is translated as CASSLEASLSGYTF.

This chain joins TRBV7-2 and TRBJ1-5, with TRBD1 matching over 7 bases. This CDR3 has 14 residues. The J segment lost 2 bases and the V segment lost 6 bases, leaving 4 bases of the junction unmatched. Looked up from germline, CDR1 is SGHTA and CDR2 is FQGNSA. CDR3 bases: TGTGCCAGCAGGACAGGGCTCGGCAATCAGCCCCAGCATTTT. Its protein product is CASRTGLGNQPQHF.

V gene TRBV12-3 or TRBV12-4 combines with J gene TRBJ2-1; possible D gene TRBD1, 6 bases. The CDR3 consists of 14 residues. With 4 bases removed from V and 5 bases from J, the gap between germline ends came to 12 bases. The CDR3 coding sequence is TGTGCCAGCAGTTCGACAGGACCAGACAATGAGCAGTTCTTC. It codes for CASSSTGPDNEQFF.

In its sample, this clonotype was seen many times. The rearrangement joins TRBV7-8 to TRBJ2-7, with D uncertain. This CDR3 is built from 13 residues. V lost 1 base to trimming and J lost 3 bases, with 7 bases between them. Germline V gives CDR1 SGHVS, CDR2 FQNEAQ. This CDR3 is CASSLGSRYEQYV. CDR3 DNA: TGTGCCAGCAGCTTAGGATCGCGCTACGAGCAGTACGTC.

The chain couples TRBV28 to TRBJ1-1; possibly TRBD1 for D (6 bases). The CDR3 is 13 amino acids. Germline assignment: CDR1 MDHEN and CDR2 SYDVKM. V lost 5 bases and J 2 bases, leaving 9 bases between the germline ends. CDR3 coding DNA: TGTGCCAGCAGTGAAGGGACAAACACTGAAGCTTTCTTT. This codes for CASSEGTNTEAFF.

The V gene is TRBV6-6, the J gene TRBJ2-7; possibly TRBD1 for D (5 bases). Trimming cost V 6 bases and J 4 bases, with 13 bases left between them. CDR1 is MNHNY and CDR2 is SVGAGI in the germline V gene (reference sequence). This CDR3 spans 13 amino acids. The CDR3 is CASRPRREYEQYF. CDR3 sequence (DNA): TGTGCCAGCAGGCCCCGCAGGGAATACGAGCAGTACTTC.

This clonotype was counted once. The CDR3 nucleotides read TGTGCCAGCAGCCCCCCCCACGGCGCCAACACCGGGGAGCTGTTTTTT. Translated: CASSPPHGANTGELFF. V is TRBV13 and J is TRBJ2-2; D remains ambiguous. The CDR3 consists of 16 residues. V was cut by 5 bases and J by 2 bases, with 15 bases left in between. Germline V gives CDR1 PRHDT, CDR2 FYEKMQ (reference sequence).

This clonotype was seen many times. This CDR3 is CASSLVWADTQYF. CDR3 nucleotides: TGTGCCAGCAGCTTAGTGTGGGCAGATACGCAGTATTTT. V and J are TRBV7-2 and TRBJ2-3; no definite D call. V lost 1 base, J lost 4 bases, and 6 bases lay in between. The CDR3 runs 13 residues. CDR1 and CDR2 from the germline V gene are SGHTA and FQGNSA.

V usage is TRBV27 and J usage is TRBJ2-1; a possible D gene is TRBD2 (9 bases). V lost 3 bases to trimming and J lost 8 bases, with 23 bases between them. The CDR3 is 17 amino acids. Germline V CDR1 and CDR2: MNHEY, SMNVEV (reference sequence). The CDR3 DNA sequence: TGTGCCAGCAGTTTTTTGGCTAGCGGGACAGGAGGCGATGAGCAGTTCTTC. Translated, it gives CASSFLASGTGGDEQFF.

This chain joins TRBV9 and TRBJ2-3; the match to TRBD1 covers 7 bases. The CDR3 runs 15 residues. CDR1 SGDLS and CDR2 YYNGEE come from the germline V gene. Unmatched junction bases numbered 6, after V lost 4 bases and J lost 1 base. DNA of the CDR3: TGTGCCAGCAGCCCAAGACAGGGCCGCACAGATACGCAGTATTTT. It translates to CASSPRQGRTDTQYF.

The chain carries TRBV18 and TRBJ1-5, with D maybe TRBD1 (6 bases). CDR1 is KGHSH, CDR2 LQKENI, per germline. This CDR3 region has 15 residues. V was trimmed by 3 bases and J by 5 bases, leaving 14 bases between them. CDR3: CASSPSPDSDQPQHF. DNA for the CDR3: TGTGCCAGCTCACCGAGTCCGGACAGCGATCAGCCCCAGCATTTT.

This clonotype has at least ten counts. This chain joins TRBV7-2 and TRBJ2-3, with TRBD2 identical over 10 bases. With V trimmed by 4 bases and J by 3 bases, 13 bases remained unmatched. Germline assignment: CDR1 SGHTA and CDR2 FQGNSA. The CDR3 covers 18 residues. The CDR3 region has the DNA TGTGCCAGCAGCTCCCGCCCGGGACTAGCGTCCTATACAGATACGCAGTATTTT. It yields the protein CASSSRPGLASYTDTQYF.

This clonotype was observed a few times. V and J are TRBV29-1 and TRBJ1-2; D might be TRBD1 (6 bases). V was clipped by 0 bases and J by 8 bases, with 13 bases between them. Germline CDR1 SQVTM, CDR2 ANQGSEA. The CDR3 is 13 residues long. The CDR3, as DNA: TGCAGCGTTGAAGAATACAGGGTATACGGCTACACCTTC. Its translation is CSVEEYRVYGYTF.

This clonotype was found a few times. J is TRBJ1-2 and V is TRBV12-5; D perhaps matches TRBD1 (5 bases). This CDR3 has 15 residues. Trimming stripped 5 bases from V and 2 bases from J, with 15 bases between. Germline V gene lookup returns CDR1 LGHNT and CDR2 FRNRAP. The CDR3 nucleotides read TGTGCTAGTGGTCACAGGACGGCCTACAACTATGGCTACACCTTC. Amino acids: CASGHRTAYNYGYTF.

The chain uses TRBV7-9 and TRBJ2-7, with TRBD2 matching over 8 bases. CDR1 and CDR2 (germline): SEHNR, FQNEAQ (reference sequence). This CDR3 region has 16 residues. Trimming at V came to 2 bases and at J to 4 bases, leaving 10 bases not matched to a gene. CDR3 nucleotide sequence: TGTGCCAGCAGCTTATCCCCGGGACTAGTCATTTACGAGCAGTACTTC. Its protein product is CASSLSPGLVIYEQYF.

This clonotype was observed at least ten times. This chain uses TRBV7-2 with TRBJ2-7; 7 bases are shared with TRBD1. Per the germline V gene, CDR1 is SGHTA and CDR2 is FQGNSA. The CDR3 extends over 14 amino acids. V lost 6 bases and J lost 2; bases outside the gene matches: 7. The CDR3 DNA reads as TGTGCCAGCAGACATGACAGGGTCGCCTACGAGCAGTACTTC. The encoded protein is CASRHDRVAYEQYF.

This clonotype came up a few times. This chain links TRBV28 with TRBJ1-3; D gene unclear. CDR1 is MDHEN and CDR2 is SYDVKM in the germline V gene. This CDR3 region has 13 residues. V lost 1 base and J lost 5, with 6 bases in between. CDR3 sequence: CASSLLVRNTIYF. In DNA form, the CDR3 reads TGTGCCAGCAGTTTATTGGTTCGAAACACCATATATTTT.

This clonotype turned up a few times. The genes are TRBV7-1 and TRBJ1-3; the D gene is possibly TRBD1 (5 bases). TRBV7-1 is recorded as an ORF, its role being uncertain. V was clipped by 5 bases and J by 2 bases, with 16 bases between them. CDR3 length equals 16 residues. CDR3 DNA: TGTGCCAGCAGCCCTGAAAGAGGCAGGGCTGGAAACACCATATATTTT. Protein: CASSPERGRAGNTIYF.

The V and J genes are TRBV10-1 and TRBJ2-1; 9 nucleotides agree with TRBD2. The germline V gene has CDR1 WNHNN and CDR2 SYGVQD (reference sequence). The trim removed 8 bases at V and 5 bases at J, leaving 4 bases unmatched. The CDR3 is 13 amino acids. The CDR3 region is CASLAGADNEQFF. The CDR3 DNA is TGCGCCAGCTTAGCGGGAGCGGACAATGAGCAGTTCTTC.

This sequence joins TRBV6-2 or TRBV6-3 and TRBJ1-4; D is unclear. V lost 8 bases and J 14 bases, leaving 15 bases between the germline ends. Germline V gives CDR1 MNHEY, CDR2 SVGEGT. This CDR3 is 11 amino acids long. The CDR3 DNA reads TGTGCCAGCGGAACATCGGTCGGGCTGTTTTTT. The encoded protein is CASGTSVGLFF.

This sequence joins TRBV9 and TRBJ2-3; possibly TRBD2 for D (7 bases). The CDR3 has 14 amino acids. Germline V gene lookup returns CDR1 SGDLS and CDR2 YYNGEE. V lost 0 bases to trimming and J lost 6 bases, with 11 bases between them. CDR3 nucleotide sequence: TGTGCCAGCAGCGTAGCCCGGGGGGCGGATACGCAGTATTTT. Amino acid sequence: CASSVARGADTQYF.

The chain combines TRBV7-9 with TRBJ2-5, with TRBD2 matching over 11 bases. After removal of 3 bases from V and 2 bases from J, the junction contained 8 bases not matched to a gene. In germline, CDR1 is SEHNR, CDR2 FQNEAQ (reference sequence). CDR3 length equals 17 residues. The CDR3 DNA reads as TGTGCCAGCAGCTTGGGACAGCGGACTAGCGGGCAAGAGACCCAGTACTTC. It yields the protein CASSLGQRTSGQETQYF.